This is a list of T cell receptor beta chains from one sample in a study of early T cells in non-severe SARS-CoV-2 infection. TCRdb fed the 5' RACE reads into MiXCR, producing one record per CDR3 protein. The sample consists of more than 95,000 distinct CDR3 sequences, 14% to 15% of them appearing once. The sequencing sample was made of whole blood. Source of these receptors: an adult who was a healthcare worker with PCR-confirmed SARS-CoV-2 infection or an uninfected control (not recorded which). CDR3s include the opening cysteine and the closing phenylalanine or tryptophan. D genes are given only for firm matches. Some rows have no size entry. The others give once, few or many, or a class for an expanded clone.

j_gene,abundance,d_gene,v_gene,CDR3aa,CDR3nt
TRBJ2-7,few,NA,TRBV5-8,CASSFGPF,TGTGCCAGCAGCTTCGGACCCTTC
TRBJ1-1,NA,NA,TRBV29-1,CSVRPGARSTEAFF,TGCAGCGTGCGGCCGGGGGCGCGTAGCACTGAAGCTTTCTTT
TRBJ2-3,NA,TRBD2,TRBV5-4,CASSLRAGGGLSTDTQYF,TGTGCCAGCAGCCTGCGCGCGGGGGGGGGACTTAGCACAGATACGCAGTATTTT
TRBJ1-3,NA,NA,TRBV18,CASSPVGTGGNTIYF,TGTGCCAGCTCACCAGTCGGGACTGGAGGAAACACCATATATTTT
TRBJ1-1,few,NA,TRBV29-1,CSVKQGVDTEAFF,TGCAGCGTCAAACAGGGAGTAGACACTGAAGCTTTCTTT
TRBJ2-1,many,TRBD2,TRBV7-2,CASSNSGGAYNEQFF,TGTGCCAGCAGCAATAGCGGGGGGGCCTACAATGAGCAGTTCTTC
TRBJ2-7,NA,NA,TRBV9,CASSVGPLPYEQYF,TGTGCCAGCAGCGTCGGGCCCCTTCCCTACGAGCAGTACTTC
TRBJ2-5,NA,NA,TRBV3-1,CASSQDPGRSRTQYF,TGTGCCAGCAGCCAGGACCCCGGCAGATCGAGGACCCAGTACTTC
TRBJ2-2,NA,NA,TRBV19,CASSPKPGRSDNTGELFF,TGTGCCAGTAGTCCTAAGCCAGGGAGATCGGATAACACCGGGGAGCTGTTTTTT
TRBJ1-2,few,NA,TRBV5-4,CASSLSAGDYGYTF,TGTGCCAGCAGCTTATCGGCCGGCGACTATGGCTACACCTTC
TRBJ2-7,NA,TRBD1,TRBV10-3,CAISESRDRAYEQYF,TGTGCCATCAGTGAGTCCCGGGACAGAGCCTACGAGCAGTACTTC
TRBJ1-3,NA,NA,TRBV27,CASSLDGTGNTIYF,TGTGCCAGCAGTTTAGATGGGACTGGAAACACCATATATTTT
TRBJ1-2,NA,NA,TRBV5-1,CASSFSGHVDGYTF,TGCGCCAGCAGCTTCTCGGGGCATGTGGATGGCTACACCTTC
TRBJ2-5,NA,NA,TRBV3-1,CASSQAIKETQYF,TGTGCCAGCAGCCAAGCGATTAAAGAGACCCAGTACTTC
TRBJ2-1,NA,TRBD1,TRBV4-1,CASSQSRGNVYNEQFF,TGCGCCAGCAGCCAAAGCAGGGGGAATGTTTACAATGAGCAGTTCTTC
TRBJ2-3,many,TRBD1,TRBV7-9,CASRPGQAGLDTQYF,TGTGCCAGCAGACCGGGACAGGCAGGGTTAGATACGCAGTATTTT
TRBJ2-1,NA,NA,TRBV7-8,CASVRTPSYNEQFF,TGTGCCAGTGTAAGGACTCCCTCCTACAATGAGCAGTTCTTC
TRBJ2-7,NA,TRBD2,TRBV20-1,CSARVVAGGTYEQYF,TGCAGTGCTAGAGTCGTCGCGGGGGGGACCTACGAGCAGTACTTC
TRBJ1-2,NA,TRBD1,TRBV5-1,CASSLEDRGLWTF,TGCGCCAGCAGCTTGGAGGACAGGGGCTTATGGACCTTC
TRBJ2-2,NA,TRBD1,TRBV19,CASRGTGFTGELFF,TGTGCCTCCCGCGGGACAGGGTTCACCGGGGAGCTGTTTTTT
TRBJ1-1,NA,NA,TRBV11-2,CASSPQTRNTEAFF,TGTGCCAGCAGCCCTCAGACCCGGAACACTGAAGCTTTCTTT
TRBJ2-5,many,NA,TRBV7-2,CASSYRDRETQYF,TGTGCCAGCAGCTACAGGGATCGGGAGACCCAGTACTTC
TRBJ2-3,NA,NA,TRBV3-1,CASSQGWGGLTDTQYF,TGTGCCAGCAGCCAAGGGTGGGGGGGCCTCACAGATACGCAGTATTTT
TRBJ2-2,NA,TRBD1,TRBV6-1,CASSRDRVNTGELFF,TGTGCCAGCAGCCGTGACAGGGTGAACACCGGGGAGCTGTTTTTT
TRBJ2-5,many,NA,TRBV7-9,CASSLAETQYF,TGTGCCAGCAGCTTAGCGGAGACCCAGTACTTC
TRBJ1-2,NA,NA,TRBV29-1,CSVLHELGGYTF,TGCAGCGTCCTCCACGAGCTCGGGGGCTACACCTTC
TRBJ1-2,few,NA,TRBV7-9,CASSSAGAGYGYTF,TGTGCCAGCAGCTCCGCGGGGGCGGGCTATGGCTACACCTTC
TRBJ2-7,NA,TRBD1,TRBV20-1,CSAVTTGAYEQYF,TGCAGTGCCGTTACGACAGGGGCTTACGAGCAGTACTTC
TRBJ2-1,many,NA,TRBV10-3,CAISADSNYNEQFF,TGTGCCATCAGTGCGGATTCTAACTACAATGAGCAGTTCTTC
TRBJ1-5,NA,NA,TRBV20-1,CSAESGRWQPQHF,TGCAGTGCAGAGTCGGGAAGATGGCAGCCCCAGCATTTT
TRBJ1-5,few,NA,TRBV29-1,CSVGGGNQPQHF,TGCAGCGTTGGCGGTGGCAATCAGCCCCAGCATTTT
TRBJ1-6,NA,NA,TRBV12-3/TRBV12-4,CASSLGHVNSPLHF,TGTGCCAGCAGTTTAGGGCACGTCAATTCACCCCTCCACTTT
TRBJ2-2,many,TRBD1,TRBV13,CASSRDRDYPNTGELFF,TGTGCCAGCAGCCGGGACAGGGATTATCCGAACACCGGGGAGCTGTTTTTT
TRBJ2-1,NA,TRBD2,TRBV7-8,CASSPGGGNEQFF,TGTGCCAGCTCCCCTGGGGGGGGCAATGAGCAGTTCTTC
TRBJ2-2,NA,NA,TRBV29-1,CSGVDSLNTGELFF,TGCAGCGGGGTTGACAGCCTGAACACCGGGGAGCTGTTTTTT
TRBJ2-2,few,NA,TRBV7-8,CASTPKGWEIGELFF,TGTGCCAGCACCCCTAAGGGGTGGGAAATCGGGGAGCTGTTTTTT
TRBJ1-1,NA,NA,TRBV13,CASSIDGTYTEAFF,TGTGCCAGCAGCATCGACGGTACGTACACTGAAGCTTTCTTT
TRBJ2-7,many,TRBD2,TRBV18,CASSPGLAGAYEQYF,TGTGCCAGCTCACCGGGACTAGCGGGAGCCTACGAGCAGTACTTC
TRBJ2-1,many,NA,TRBV5-4,CAIAKAEVHNEQFF,TGTGCCATCGCAAAAGCGGAGGTTCACAATGAGCAGTTCTTC
TRBJ2-2,few,NA,TRBV4-2,CASSQAQENTGELFF,TGTGCCAGCAGCCAAGCACAGGAGAACACCGGGGAGCTGTTTTTT
TRBJ1-6,NA,NA,TRBV4-1,CASSQGVMNSPLHF,TGCGCCAGCAGCCAGGGGGTTATGAATTCACCCCTCCACTTT
TRBJ2-5,NA,NA,TRBV29-1,CSVEYPGLETQYF,TGCAGCGTTGAATATCCGGGGTTAGAGACCCAGTACTTC
TRBJ2-3,once,TRBD2,TRBV4-2,CASSQFASGGPTDTQYF,TGTGCCAGCAGCCAATTCGCTAGCGGGGGTCCCACAGATACGCAGTATTTT
TRBJ1-6,few,NA,TRBV7-3,CASSFYRDSPLHF,TGTGCCAGCAGCTTTTACAGGGATTCACCCCTCCACTTT
TRBJ2-1,NA,NA,TRBV5-6,CASSRDRSDEQFF,TGTGCCAGCAGCCGAGACAGGTCTGATGAGCAGTTCTTC
TRBJ1-6,few,NA,TRBV18,CASSPDSVGSPLHF,TGTGCCAGCTCACCAGATTCGGTGGGTTCACCCCTCCACTTT
TRBJ2-6,few,NA,TRBV12-3/TRBV12-4,CASSFGSGANVLTF,TGTGCCAGCAGTTTCGGGTCTGGGGCCAACGTCCTGACTTTC
TRBJ1-6,NA,TRBD1,TRBV11-2,CASSFRQGYNSPLHF,TGTGCCAGCAGCTTCCGACAGGGGTATAATTCACCCCTCCACTTT
TRBJ1-2,NA,NA,TRBV2,CASSEALSPYGYTF,TGTGCCAGCAGTGAAGCGCTTAGCCCCTATGGCTACACCTTC
TRBJ1-6,few,TRBD1,TRBV19,CASRRDRGLSSPLHF,TGTGCCAGTAGAAGGGACAGGGGGCTGAGTTCACCCCTCCACTTT
TRBJ2-1,few,TRBD2,TRBV4-1,CASTLTPASGGDLEQFF,TGCGCCAGCACCCTAACCCCGGCTAGCGGGGGGGACCTCGAGCAGTTCTTC
TRBJ1-1,NA,NA,TRBV12-3/TRBV12-4,CASSFASSTEAFF,TGTGCCAGCAGTTTTGCAAGTAGCACTGAAGCTTTCTTT
TRBJ2-6,NA,NA,TRBV5-1,CASSRDTLSGANVLTF,TGCGCCAGCAGCCGGGACACCCTCTCTGGGGCCAACGTCCTGACTTTC
TRBJ2-5,few,TRBD2,TRBV3-1,CASSKTSGGETQYF,TGTGCCAGCAGCAAGACTAGCGGGGGTGAGACCCAGTACTTC